This T cell receptor beta chain was recorded in a study of memory CD4+ T cells and cytomegalovirus serostatus. In the original workflow: After removing out-of-frame reads, 2,204,828 distinct TCRbeta sequences remained. Assay used: immunoSEQ multiplex PCR; TCRdb lists only in-frame clones, some missing. Clone size and V and J calls were adopted from that table, with D and trimming inferred from the DNA. Of about 44,000 clones detected, around 80% appear once; the ten largest clones hold around 1.9%. Single viable CD3+CD4+CD8-CD45RO+ cells were sorted as the memory CD4+ T cells. V shed 6 bases and J shed 5 bases, with 14 bases lying between them. Germline V CDR1 and CDR2: SGHTA, FQGNSA. The CDR3 totals 14 residues.

The sequence was obtained from an adult in good health and CMV-seronegative. The sequencing input was memory CD4+ T cells from blood. The V gene is TRBV7-2, the J gene TRBJ2-1; the D gene is possibly TRBD2 (6 bases). CDR3 in DNA: TGTGCCAGCAGGGGCGGCGGGGTGGACAATGAGCAGTTCTTC. It encodes CASRGGGVDNEQFF.